This passage covers 5 T cell receptor beta chains from one sample sequenced in a study of blood T cells in healthy people across ages. Next came a second PCR, run for about 6 to 11 cycles, which used a sample-barcoded 5' primer along with a J-beta primer mix. Each CDR3 protein gets one entry after TCRdb re-called the 5' RACE reads with MiXCR. The table shows nearly 1 million distinct CDR3 sequences, with roughly half occurring only once. Sequencing used blood. These receptors were obtained from a woman aged 55-70 years in good health.

This clonotype occurred a few times. The chain recombines TRBV28 with TRBJ2-5; D might be TRBD1 (6 bases). Trimming left V 10 bases short and J 1 base short, with 19 bases between. The CDR3 sequence is 15 residues long. From germline, CDR1 is MDHEN and CDR2 SYDVKM. The CDR3 DNA reads as TGTGCCACCTCTGGACAGCCGCAGACCCAAGAGACCCAGTACTTC. Encoded protein: CATSGQPQTQETQYF.

In this sample, this clonotype turned up a few times. This chain links TRBV15 with TRBJ1-2; no firm D call. Between the trimmed V and J ends, which lost 0 bases and 6 bases, there was a span of 8 bases. CDR1 and CDR2 from the germline V gene are LNHNV and YYDKDF (reference sequence). The CDR3 loop spans 13 amino acids. Written as DNA, the CDR3 is TGTGCCACCAGCAGAGATCGGGGTCATGGCTACACCTTC. Translation gives CATSRDRGHGYTF.

The chain employs TRBV7-2 and TRBJ2-7; 10 nucleotides agree with TRBD2. From germline, CDR1 is SGHTA and CDR2 FQGNSA. J was trimmed by 2 bases and V by 10 bases; bases with no gene match: 8. The CDR3 runs 14 residues. For the CDR3, the DNA is TGTGCCACAACTCCTAGCGGGAGTACCTACGAGCAGTACTTC. Translation gives CATTPSGSTYEQYF. The full variable domain, in which reference TRBV7-2 and TRBJ2-7 provide the parts outside the CDR3, is GAGVSQSPSNKVTEKGKDVELRCDPISGHTALYWYRQSLGQGLEFLIYFQGNSAPDKSGLPSDRFSAERTGGSVSTLTIQRTQQEDSAVYLCATTPSGSTYEQYFGPGTRLTVT.

The gene calls are TRBV4-1 and TRBJ2-7; TRBD2 aligns across 14 bases. V lost 4 bases to trimming and J lost 0 bases; unmatched junction nucleotides: 8. The CDR3 runs to 18 residues. Germline loops: CDR1 MGHRA, CDR2 YSYEKL. This CDR3 reads CASSLGLAGAVSSYEQYF. Here the CDR3 DNA reads TGCGCCAGCAGCCTGGGACTAGCGGGAGCCGTTAGCTCCTACGAGCAGTACTTC.

This chain uses TRBV18 with TRBJ2-5; D remains ambiguous. CDR1 is KGHSH and CDR2 is LQKENI in the germline V gene. Trimming stripped 2 bases from V and 5 bases from J, with 9 bases between. CDR3 length: 13 residues. CDR3 sequence: CASSPSAVETQYF. CDR3 DNA sequence: TGTGCCAGCTCACCATCCGCTGTGGAGACCCAGTACTTC.